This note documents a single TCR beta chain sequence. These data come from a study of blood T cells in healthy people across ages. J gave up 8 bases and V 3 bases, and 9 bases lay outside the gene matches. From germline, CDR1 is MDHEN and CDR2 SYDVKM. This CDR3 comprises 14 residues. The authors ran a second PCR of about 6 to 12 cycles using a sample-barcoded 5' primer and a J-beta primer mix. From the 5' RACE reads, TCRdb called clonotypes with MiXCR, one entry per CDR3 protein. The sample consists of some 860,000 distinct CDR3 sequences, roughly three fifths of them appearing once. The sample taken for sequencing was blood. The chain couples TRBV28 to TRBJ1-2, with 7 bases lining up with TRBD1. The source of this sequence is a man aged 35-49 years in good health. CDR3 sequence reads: CASSFFRQGGGYTF. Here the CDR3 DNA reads TGTGCCAGCAGTTTCTTCAGACAGGGTGGCGGCTACACCTTC.